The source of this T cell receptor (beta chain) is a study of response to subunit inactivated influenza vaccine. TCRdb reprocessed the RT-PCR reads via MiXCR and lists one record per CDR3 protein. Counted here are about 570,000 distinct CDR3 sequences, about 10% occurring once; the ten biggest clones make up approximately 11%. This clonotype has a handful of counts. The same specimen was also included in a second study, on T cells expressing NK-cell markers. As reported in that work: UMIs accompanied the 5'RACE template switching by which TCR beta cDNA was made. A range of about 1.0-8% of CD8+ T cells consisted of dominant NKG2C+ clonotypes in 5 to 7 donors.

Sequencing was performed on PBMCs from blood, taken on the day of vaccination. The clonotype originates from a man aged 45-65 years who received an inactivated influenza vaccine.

The CDR3, as DNA: TGTGCCAGCAGTGAATGGTGGACAGGGGGTATTCGCGACATTCAGTACTTC. The encoded protein is CASSEWWTGGIRDIQYF. The chain recombines TRBV2 with TRBJ2-4; 10 bases fit TRBD1. The CDR3 loop spans 17 amino acids. V shed 2 bases, J shed 8 bases, and the junction held 12 bases outside the gene matches. CDR1 is SNHLY and CDR2 is FYNNEI in the germline V gene.